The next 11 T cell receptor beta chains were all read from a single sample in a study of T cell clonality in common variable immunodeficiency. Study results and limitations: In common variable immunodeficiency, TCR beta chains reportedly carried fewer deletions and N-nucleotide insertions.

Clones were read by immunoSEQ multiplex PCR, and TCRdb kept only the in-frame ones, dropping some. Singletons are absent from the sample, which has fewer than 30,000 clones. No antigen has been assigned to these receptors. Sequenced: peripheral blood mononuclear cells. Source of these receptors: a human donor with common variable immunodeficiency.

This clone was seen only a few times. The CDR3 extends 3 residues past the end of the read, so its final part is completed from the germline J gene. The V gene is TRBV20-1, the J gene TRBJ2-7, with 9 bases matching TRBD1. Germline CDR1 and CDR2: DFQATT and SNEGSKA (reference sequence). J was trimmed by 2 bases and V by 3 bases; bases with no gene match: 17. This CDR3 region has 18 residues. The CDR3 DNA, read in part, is TGCAGTGCTAGGGGGGACAGGGATCCCCTGAAGAACCCCTACGAG. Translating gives CSARGDRDPLKNPYE. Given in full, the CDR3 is CSARGDRDPLKNPYEQYF.

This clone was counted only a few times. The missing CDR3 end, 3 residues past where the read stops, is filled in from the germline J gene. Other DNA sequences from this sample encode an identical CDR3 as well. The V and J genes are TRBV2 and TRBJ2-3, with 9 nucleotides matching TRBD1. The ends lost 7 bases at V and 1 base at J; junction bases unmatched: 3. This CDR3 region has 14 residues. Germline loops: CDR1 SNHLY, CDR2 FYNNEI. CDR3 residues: CASTWDRGTDTQYF. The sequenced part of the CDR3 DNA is TGTGCCAGCACTTGGGACAGGGGCACAGATACG.

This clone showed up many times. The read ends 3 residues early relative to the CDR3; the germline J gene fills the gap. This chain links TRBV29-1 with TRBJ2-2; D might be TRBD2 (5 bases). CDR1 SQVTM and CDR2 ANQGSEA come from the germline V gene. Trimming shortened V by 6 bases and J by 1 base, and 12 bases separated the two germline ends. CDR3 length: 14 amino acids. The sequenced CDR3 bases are TGCAGCGTAGGAAACGGACTGAACACCGGGGAG. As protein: CSVGNGLNTGE. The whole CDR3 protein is CSVGNGLNTGELFF.

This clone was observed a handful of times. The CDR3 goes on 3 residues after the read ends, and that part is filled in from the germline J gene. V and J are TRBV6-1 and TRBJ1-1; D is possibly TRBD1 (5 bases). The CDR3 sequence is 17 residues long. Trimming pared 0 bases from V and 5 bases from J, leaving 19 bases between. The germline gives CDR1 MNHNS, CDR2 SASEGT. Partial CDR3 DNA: TGTGCCAGCAGTGAAGCGCTGTCCGGGGGAGTAAGGACTGAA. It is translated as CASSEALSGGVRTE. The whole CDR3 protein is CASSEALSGGVRTEAFF.

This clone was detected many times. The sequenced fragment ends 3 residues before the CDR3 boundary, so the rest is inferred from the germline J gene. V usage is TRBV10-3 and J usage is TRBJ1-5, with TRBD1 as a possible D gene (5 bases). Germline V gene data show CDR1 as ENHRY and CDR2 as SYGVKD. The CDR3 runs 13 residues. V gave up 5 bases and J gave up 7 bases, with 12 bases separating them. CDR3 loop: CAISPGSGQPQHF. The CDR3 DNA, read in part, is TGTGCCATCAGTCCAGGGTCAGGACAGCCC.

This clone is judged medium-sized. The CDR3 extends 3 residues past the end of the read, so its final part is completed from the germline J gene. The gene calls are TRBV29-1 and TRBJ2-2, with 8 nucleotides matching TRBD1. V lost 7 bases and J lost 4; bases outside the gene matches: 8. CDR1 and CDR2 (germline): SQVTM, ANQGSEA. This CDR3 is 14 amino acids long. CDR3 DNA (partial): TGCAGCGCCGCTGGACAGGGTGTCACCGGGGAG. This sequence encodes CSAAGQGVTGE. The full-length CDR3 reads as CSAAGQGVTGELFF.

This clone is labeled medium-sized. Partial CDR3 DNA: TGCAGTGCTAGGAGCACTAGCGGGAGGGGGGATACG. It yields the protein CSARSTSGRGDT. The complete CDR3 sequence is CSARSTSGRGDTQYF. The chain links TRBV20-1 to TRBJ2-3; 13 bases match TRBD2. From the germline J gene comes the end of the CDR3, since the read stops 3 residues before it. The CDR3 runs to 15 residues. V was pared by 3 bases and J by 6 bases, with 6 bases of the junction left unmatched. Germline CDR1 reads DFQATT; CDR2 reads SNEGSKA (reference sequence).

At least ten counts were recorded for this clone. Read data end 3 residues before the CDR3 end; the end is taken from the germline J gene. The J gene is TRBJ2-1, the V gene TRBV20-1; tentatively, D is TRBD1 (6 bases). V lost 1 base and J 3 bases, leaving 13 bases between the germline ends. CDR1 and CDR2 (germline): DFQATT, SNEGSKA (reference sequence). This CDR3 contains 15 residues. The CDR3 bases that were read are TGCAGTGCTAGAGTCCCTGGGGGCGTCTACAATGAG. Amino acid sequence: CSARVPGGVYNE. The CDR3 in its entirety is CSARVPGGVYNEQFF.

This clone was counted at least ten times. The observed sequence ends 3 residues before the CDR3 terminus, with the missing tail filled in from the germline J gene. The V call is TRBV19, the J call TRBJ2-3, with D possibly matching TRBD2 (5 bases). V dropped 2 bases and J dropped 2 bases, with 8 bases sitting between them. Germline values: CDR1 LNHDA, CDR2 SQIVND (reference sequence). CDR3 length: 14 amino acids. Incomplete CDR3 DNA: TGTGCCAGTAGTATAACGGGGATCACAGATACG. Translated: CASSITGITDT. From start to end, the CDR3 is CASSITGITDTQYF.

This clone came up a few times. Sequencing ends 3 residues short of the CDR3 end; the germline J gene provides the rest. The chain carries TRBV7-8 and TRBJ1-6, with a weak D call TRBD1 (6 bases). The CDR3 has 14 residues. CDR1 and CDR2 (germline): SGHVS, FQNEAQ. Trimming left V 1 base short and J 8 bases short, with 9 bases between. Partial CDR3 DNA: TGTGCCAGCAGCTTAGGGACAGTAGATTCACCC. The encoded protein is CASSLGTVDSP. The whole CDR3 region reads CASSLGTVDSPLHF.

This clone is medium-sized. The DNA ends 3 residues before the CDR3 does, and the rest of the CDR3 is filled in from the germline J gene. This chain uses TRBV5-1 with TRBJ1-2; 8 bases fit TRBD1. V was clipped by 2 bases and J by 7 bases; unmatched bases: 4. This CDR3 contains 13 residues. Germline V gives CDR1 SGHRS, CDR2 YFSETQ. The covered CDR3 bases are TGCGCCAGCAGCTTCTCAGGGGGCGGTGGC. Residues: CASSFSGGGG. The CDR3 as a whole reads CASSFSGGGGYTF.